The clone carrying this T cell receptor beta chain appeared once. Repertoires were generated with immunoSEQ multiplex PCR, while TCRdb's copy carries only in-frame clones and drops some. Seen here are about 100,000 clones, approximately 94% observed once, and the top ten hold under 1.5%. These data are taken from a study of T cell changes during pregnancy in multiple sclerosis. The clonotype comes from a female donor with multiple sclerosis, enrolled in a pregnancy study. Sample: peripheral blood, taken in the second trimester of pregnancy.

The CDR3 reads CASSLGERGSRVEQFF. The CDR3 nucleotides are TGTGCCAGCAGCTTAGGGGAAAGGGGCTCCCGGGTTGAGCAGTTCTTC. The chain employs TRBV7-2 and TRBJ2-1; possible D gene TRBD1, 5 bases. Germline CDR1 reads SGHTA; CDR2 reads FQGNSA. Trimming took off 1 base at V and 9 bases at J, with 19 bases between the two ends. This CDR3 contains 16 residues.